The clone carrying this T cell receptor (beta chain) occurred many times. Antigen: not known. These data belong to a study of T cells in Graves' hyperthyroidism and ophthalmopathy. Study background: It was at initial diagnosis, before any treatment, that peripheral blood was collected.

Study results and caveats: Among thyroid clonotypes expanded above 0.001, most also appeared in blood.

What was amplified from RNA transcripts were TCR beta CDR3 regions. The primer set for the first-round RT-PCR of the TCR CDR3 was HTBI. MiXCR, applied by TCRdb to the multiplex PCR reads, yields one record per CDR3 protein. The data show roughly 530,000 distinct CDR3 sequences, with 15% to 20% seen just once and 17% held by the top ten. Used for diagnoses were clinical symptoms, serum thyroxine and TRAb, thyroid ultrasound and orbital computed tomography. The receptor was derived from a young woman with Graves' ophthalmopathy. The sequenced sample consisted of blood.

The CDR3 sequence is CASSLGQGAFYEQYF. The DNA for the CDR3 is TGTGCCAGCAGTCTAGGACAGGGGGCTTTCTACGAGCAGTACTTC. This chain connects TRBV12-3 or TRBV12-4 to TRBJ2-7, with 11 bases lining up with TRBD1. The V segment lost 5 bases and the J segment 3 bases; nucleotides outside the gene matches: 6. CDR3 size: 15 residues.